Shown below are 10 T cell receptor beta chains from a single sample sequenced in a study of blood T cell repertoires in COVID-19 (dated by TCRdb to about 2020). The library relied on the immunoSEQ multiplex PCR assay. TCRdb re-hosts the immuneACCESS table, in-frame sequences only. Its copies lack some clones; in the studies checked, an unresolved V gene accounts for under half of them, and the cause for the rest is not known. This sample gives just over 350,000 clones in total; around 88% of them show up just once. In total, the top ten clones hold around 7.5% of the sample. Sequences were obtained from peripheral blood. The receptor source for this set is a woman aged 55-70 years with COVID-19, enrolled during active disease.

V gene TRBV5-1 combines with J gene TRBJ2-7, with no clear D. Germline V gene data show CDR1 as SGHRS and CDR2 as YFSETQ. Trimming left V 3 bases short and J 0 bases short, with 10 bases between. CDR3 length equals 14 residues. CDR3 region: CASSYTENSYEQYF. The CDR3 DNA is TGCGCCAGCAGCTATACAGAGAACTCCTACGAGCAGTACTTC.

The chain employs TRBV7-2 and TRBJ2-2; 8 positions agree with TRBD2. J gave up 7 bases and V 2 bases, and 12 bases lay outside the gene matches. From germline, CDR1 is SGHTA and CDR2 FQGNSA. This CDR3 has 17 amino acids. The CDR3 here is CASSLNQRGPAGGELFF. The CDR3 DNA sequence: TGTGCCAGCAGCTTAAATCAGCGGGGGCCCGCGGGCGGGGAGCTGTTTTTT.

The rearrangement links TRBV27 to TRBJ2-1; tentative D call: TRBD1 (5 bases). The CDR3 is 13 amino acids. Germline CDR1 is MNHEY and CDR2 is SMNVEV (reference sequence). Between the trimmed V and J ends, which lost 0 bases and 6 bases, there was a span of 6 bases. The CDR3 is CASSLSGANEQFF. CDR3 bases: TGTGCCAGCAGTTTATCAGGGGCCAATGAGCAGTTCTTC.

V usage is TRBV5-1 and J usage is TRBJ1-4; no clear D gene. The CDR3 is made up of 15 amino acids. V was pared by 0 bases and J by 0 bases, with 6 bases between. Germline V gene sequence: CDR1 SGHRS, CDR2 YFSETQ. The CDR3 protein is CASSLAGATNEKLFF. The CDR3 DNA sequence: TGCGCCAGCAGCTTGGCCGGGGCAACTAATGAAAAACTGTTTTTT.

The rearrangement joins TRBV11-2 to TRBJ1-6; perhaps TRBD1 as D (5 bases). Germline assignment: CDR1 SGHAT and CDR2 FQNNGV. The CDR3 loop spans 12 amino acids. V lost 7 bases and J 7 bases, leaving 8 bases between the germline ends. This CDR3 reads CASTGQNSPLHF. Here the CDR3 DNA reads TGTGCCAGCACAGGGCAGAATTCACCCCTCCACTTT.

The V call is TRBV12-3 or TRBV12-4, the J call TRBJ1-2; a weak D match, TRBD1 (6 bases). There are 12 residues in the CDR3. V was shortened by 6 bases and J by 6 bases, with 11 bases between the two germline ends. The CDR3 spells CASSEGGDGYTF. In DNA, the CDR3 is TGTGCCAGCAGCGAAGGGGGAGATGGCTACACCTTC.

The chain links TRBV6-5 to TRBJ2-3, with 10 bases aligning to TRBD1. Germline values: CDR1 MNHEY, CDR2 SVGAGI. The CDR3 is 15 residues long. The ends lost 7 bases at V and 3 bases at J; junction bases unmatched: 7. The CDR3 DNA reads TGTGCCAGCAAGATGGGACAGGGGTTTACAGATACGCAGTATTTT. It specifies CASKMGQGFTDTQYF.

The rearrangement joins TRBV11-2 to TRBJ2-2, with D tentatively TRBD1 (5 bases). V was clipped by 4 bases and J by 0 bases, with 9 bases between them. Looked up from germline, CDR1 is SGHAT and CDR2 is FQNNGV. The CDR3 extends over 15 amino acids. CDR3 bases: TGTGCCAGCAGCTCTGACAGCGCGAACACCGGGGAGCTGTTTTTT. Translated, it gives CASSSDSANTGELFF.

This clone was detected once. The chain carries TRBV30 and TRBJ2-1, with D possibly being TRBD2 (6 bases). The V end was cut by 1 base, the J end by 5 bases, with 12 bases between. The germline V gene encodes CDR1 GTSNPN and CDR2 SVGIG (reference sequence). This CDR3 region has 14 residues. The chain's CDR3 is CAWSEDYVNNEQFF. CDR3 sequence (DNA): TGTGCCTGGAGTGAGGACTACGTTAACAATGAGCAGTTCTTC.

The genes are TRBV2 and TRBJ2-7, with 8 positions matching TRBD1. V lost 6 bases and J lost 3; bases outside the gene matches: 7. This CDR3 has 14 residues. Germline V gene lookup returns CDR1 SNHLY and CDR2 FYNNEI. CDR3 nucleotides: TGTGCCAGCAGCGGGGACAGGAGTGTCTACGAGCAGTACTTC. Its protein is CASSGDRSVYEQYF.